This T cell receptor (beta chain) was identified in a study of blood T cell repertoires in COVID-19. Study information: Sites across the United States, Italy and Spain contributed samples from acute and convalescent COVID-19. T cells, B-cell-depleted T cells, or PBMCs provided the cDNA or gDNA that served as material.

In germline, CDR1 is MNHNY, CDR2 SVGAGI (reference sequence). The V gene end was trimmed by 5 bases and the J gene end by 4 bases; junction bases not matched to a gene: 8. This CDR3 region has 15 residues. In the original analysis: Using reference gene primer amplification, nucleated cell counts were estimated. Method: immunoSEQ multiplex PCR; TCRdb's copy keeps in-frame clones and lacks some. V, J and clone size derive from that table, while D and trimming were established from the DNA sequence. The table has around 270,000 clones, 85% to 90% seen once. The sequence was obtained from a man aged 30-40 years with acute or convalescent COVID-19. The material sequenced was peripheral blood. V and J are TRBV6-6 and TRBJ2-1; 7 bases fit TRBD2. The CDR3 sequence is CASSLTGAGYNEQFF. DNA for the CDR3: TGTGCCAGCAGTCTAACGGGAGCGGGGTACAATGAGCAGTTCTTC.